The TCR beta chain under discussion was sequenced for a study of T cell clones after liver transplantation. This CDR3 has 16 residues. V was trimmed by 2 bases and J by 3 bases, leaving 16 bases between them. Germline V gene data show CDR1 as MDHEN and CDR2 as SYDVKM. Sequenced by immunoSEQ multiplex PCR; TCRdb stores in-frame clones only, minus some. The sample includes roughly 120,000 clones, 90% seen only once; the top ten take 0.65% to 0.85%. The origin of this receptor is a human patient who received a liver transplant. Some T cells may trace back to the graft donor. The sample consisted of CD4+ T cells from blood, taken 12 months after liver transplant. This chain uses TRBV28 with TRBJ2-5, with unresolved D. For the CDR3, the DNA is TGTGCCAGCAGTTTAGGGGTGGGCGGAAGGAAAGAGACCCAGTACTTC. Translation: CASSLGVGGRKETQYF.